Below, one T cell receptor beta chain is given with its context. V lost 10 bases and J lost 3, with 19 bases in between. CDR1 and CDR2 (germline): MNHEY, SMNVEV (reference sequence). The CDR3 loop spans 14 amino acids. This sample stems from a study of blood T cell repertoires in COVID-19. About the study: The cDNA or gDNA used as material had been derived from T cells, B-cell-depleted T cells, or PBMCs.

Source study methods: It was from reference gene primer amplification that nucleated cell counts were estimated. The data were produced by immunoSEQ multiplex PCR, yet TCRdb's version contains in-frame clones alone and is incomplete. V, J and clone size reflect that table, while D and trimming were determined from the DNA. This sample has about 320,000 clones, with more than 85% found just once. Sequenced sample: PBMCs or T cells enriched from blood (not recorded which). The chain carries TRBV27 and TRBJ2-7; maybe TRBD1 (6 bases). This receptor was obtained from a woman aged 25 to 45 who had been exposed to COVID-19. CDR3 nucleotide sequence: TGTGCCACAGGGCTGCCGGGACACCTCTACGAGCAGTACTTC. It specifies CATGLPGHLYEQYF.